This TCR beta chain derives from a study of shared clonotypes between healthy human individuals. Study processing details: Owing to the provision of junction-only sequences devoid of quality scores by immunoSEQ, filtering differed. Assay used: immunoSEQ multiplex PCR; TCRdb lists only in-frame clones, some missing. The DNA gave D and trimming, while V, J and clone size come from that table. The sample contains some 2,100,000 clones, 90% to 96% of which appear only once. This clone was seen a few times. Germline-derived CDR1 and CDR2 are SGHRS and YFSETQ. With 3 bases clipped from V and 7 bases from J, the junction kept 7 bases outside the gene matches. CDR3 size: 15 residues.

Sequenced: naive CD4+ T cells sorted from blood. The subset was: CD45RA+ positively selected. The V and J genes are TRBV5-1 and TRBJ1-6; 7 nucleotides match TRBD1. The source of this sequence is a young man in good health. In DNA form, the CDR3 reads TGCGCCAGCAGCTGGAAGGGGGCGGACAATTCACCCCTCCACTTT. Its translation is CASSWKGADNSPLHF.